The entry below describes one T cell receptor (beta chain). Not enrolled were patients with uncontrolled infection, other autoimmune disease, pregnancy or lactation. Predating any ophthalmopathy symptoms, the blood sample was taken at first hyperthyroidism diagnosis. Regions amplified from RNA transcripts were the TCR beta CDR3 regions. The HTBI primer set drove a first-round RT-PCR of the TCR CDR3. One entry per CDR3 protein results from TCRdb running MiXCR on the multiplex PCR reads. The table has around 380,000 distinct CDR3 sequences, about 13% seen once. This specimen comes from a study of T cells in Graves' hyperthyroidism and ophthalmopathy. The sequenced sample was blood. This receptor was obtained from a man aged 25-45 years with Graves' hyperthyroidism that later progressed to Graves' ophthalmopathy.

CDR3 region: CASSPPFGRVWTKRAQYF. The DNA for the CDR3 is TGTGCCAGCAGCCCCCCCTTTGGCCGGGTTTGGACAAAGAGGGCCCAGTACTTC. The genes are TRBV3-1 and TRBJ2-5, with D perhaps matching TRBD1 or TRBD2 (5 bases each). CDR3 length: 18 amino acids. Germline V gene data show CDR1 as LGHDT and CDR2 as YNNKEL (reference sequence). V was pared by 4 bases and J by 9 bases, with 30 bases between.